This TCR beta chain was sequenced during a study of beta chain features in type 1 diabetes. Study-wide context: Age and gender were similar between patients and healthy donors, as were cell yields. Sorted cell examination encompassed approximately 110 million cells across all samples. Points from the study as a whole: People with Type 1 diabetes carried modestly yet significantly shorter TCRB CDR3s in all four CD4+ subsets.

Reverse transcribing all isolated RNA meant expressed TCRB transcripts were sequenced. Assay used: immunoSEQ multiplex PCR; TCRdb lists only in-frame clones, some missing. The repertoire holds around 710,000 clones, roughly 12% seen once, with over 0.1% in the top ten. Only a few counts were recorded for this clone. Its antigen is unidentified. Per germline, CDR1 MDHEN and CDR2 SYDVKM. This CDR3 is 16 amino acids long. V was shortened by 6 bases and J by 0 bases, with 17 bases between the two germline ends. The sample was naive CD4+ T cells from blood. The J gene is TRBJ2-5, the V gene TRBV28; tentatively, D is TRBD1 or TRBD2 (5 bases each). This clonotype originated in a man younger than 40 with type 1 diabetes. This CDR3 is CASSRWARGYQETQYF. The CDR3 region has the DNA TGTGCCAGCAGCCGATGGGCGAGGGGATACCAAGAGACCCAGTACTTC. The whole variable domain, remainder taken from reference TRBV28 and TRBJ2-5, is DVKVTQSSRYLVKRTGEKVFLECVQDMDHENMFWYRQDPGLGLRLIYFSYDVKMKEKGDIPEGYSVSREKKERFSLILESASTNQTSMYLCASSRWARGYQETQYFGPGTRLLVL.